A single T cell receptor (beta chain) is shown here with its context. Its antigen is not identified. The sample belongs to a study of cytomegalovirus exposure and HLA in healthy donors. Study outcomes and limitations: Many donors carried some public TCRs, although rarity characterized most TCR sequences. Among the sequence variants, a highly shared cluster was likely an artifact of sequencing. Per a prior analysis, the majority of TCR beta V segments were productive roughly 90% or roughly 30% of the time. According to the study, around 150 TCR beta chains were cytomegalovirus-associated.

The PCR made use of 60 Vbeta and 13 Jbeta primers. Profiling relied on immunoSEQ multiplex PCR, and the TCRdb table lists in-frame clones only, not all of them. The sample has about 88,000 clones, about 67% seen once. The CDR3 is made up of 14 amino acids. The junction had 7 bases not matched to a gene; V was cut back by 5 bases and J by 4 bases. CDR1 and CDR2 from the germline V gene are GTSNPN and SVGIG (reference sequence). Sequencing was carried out using PBMCs. This receptor was taken from a young woman in good health and CMV-seropositive. V gene TRBV30 combines with J gene TRBJ1-3, with TRBD1 matching over 8 bases. The CDR3 region has the DNA TGTGCCTGGGCCCGGACAGGGAAAGGAAACACCATATATTTT. Protein: CAWARTGKGNTIYF. Full variable domain (remainder filled in from reference TRBV30 and TRBJ1-3): SQTIHQWPATLVQPVGSPLSLECTVEGTSNPNLYWYRQAAGRGLQLLFYSVGIGQISSEVPQNLSASRPQDRQFILSSKKLLLSDSGFYLCAWARTGKGNTIYFGEGSWLTVV.